A selection of T cell receptor beta chains follows, all from one sample in a study of OX40 agonist ivuxolimab in advanced cancers. TCRdb's copy holds only in-frame clones and misses some; the assay was immunoSEQ multiplex PCR. Among about 120,000 clones listed, around 91% were seen once. The input for sequencing was CD4+ or CD8+ T cells sorted from blood, taken in a trial of the OX40 agonist ivuxolimab. These receptors were taken from an adult with an advanced solid tumor such as melanoma, head and neck, liver or kidney cancer. The CDR3 runs from the conserved cysteine through the conserved F or W. The order of the fields is clone size, V gene, CDR3 length, D gene, J gene, CDR3 DNA, CDR3 protein. The D gene is left open where the match is weak. Rows give clone size only sometimes, using once, few, many, or a class for an expanded clone.

size: once; V: TRBV5-1; length: 16; D: -; J: TRBJ2-6; DNA: TGCGCCAGCAGTTCCCTCGAGGGGAATGGGGCCAACGTCCTGACTTTC; CDR3: CASSSLEGNGANVLTF
size: -; V: TRBV15; length: 14; D: -; J: TRBJ1-3; DNA: TGTGCCACCAGCAGATACTCCTCTGGAAACACCATATATTTT; CDR3: CATSRYSSGNTIYF
size: -; V: TRBV7-3; length: 14; D: -; J: TRBJ2-5; DNA: TGTGCCAGCAGCTTAAGGGGGGCCGAAGAGACCCAGTACTTC; CDR3: CASSLRGAEETQYF
size: -; V: TRBV28; length: 15; D: TRBD1; J: TRBJ2-7; DNA: TGTGCCAGCAGTCCCGGGACAGGGTTCCCCTACGAGCAGTACTTC; CDR3: CASSPGTGFPYEQYF
size: once; V: TRBV21-1; length: 13; D: -; J: TRBJ1-2; DNA: TGTGCCAGCAGCAAACAGAGACCCTATGGCTACACCTTC; CDR3: CASSKQRPYGYTF
size: -; V: TRBV6-6; length: 14; D: -; J: TRBJ2-1; DNA: TGTGCCAGCAGTTACTCGGAGGAATCCAATGAGCAGTTCTTC; CDR3: CASSYSEESNEQFF
size: -; V: TRBV5-1; length: 15; D: TRBD2; J: TRBJ2-5; DNA: TGCGCCAGCAGCTTGGTATCGGGGGGGCAAGAGACCCAGTACTTC; CDR3: CASSLVSGGQETQYF
size: -; V: TRBV2; length: 15; D: TRBD1; J: TRBJ1-2; DNA: TGTGCCAGCAGTCATCCGGGACAGGGGGTTGGTGGCTACACCTTC; CDR3: CASSHPGQGVGGYTF
size: -; V: TRBV21-1; length: 18; D: -; J: TRBJ2-4; DNA: TGTGCCAGCAGCTTGACGGGACTAGCGGGGGGTGCCAAAAACATTCAGTACTTC; CDR3: CASSLTGLAGGAKNIQYF
size: -; V: TRBV7-2; length: 15; D: TRBD2; J: TRBJ2-7; DNA: TGTGCCAGCACCACTAGCGGGGGGGCTATAAACGAGCAGTACTTC; CDR3: CASTTSGGAINEQYF
size: -; V: TRBV9; length: 14; D: -; J: TRBJ2-7; DNA: TGTGCCAGCAGCGTAGATCTGGCTCCCTACGAGCAGTACTTC; CDR3: CASSVDLAPYEQYF
size: -; V: TRBV5-6; length: 14; D: -; J: TRBJ2-3; DNA: TGTGCCAGCAGCCCAGGGGGGGGTTCAGATACGCAGTATTTT; CDR3: CASSPGGGSDTQYF
size: once; V: TRBV5-4; length: 13; D: TRBD1; J: TRBJ2-5; DNA: TGTGCCAGCAGCTTCGGACAGGAAGAGACCCAGTACTTC; CDR3: CASSFGQEETQYF
size: -; V: TRBV7-9; length: 15; D: -; J: TRBJ1-1; DNA: TGTGCCAGCAGCCCCAGAGGGGGGTACAACACTGAAGCTTTCTTT; CDR3: CASSPRGGYNTEAFF
size: -; V: TRBV18; length: 14; D: -; J: TRBJ2-7; DNA: TGTGCCAGCTCACTACTTGCACTTGGGTACGAGCAGTACTTC; CDR3: CASSLLALGYEQYF
size: -; V: TRBV2; length: 15; D: -; J: TRBJ2-1; DNA: TGTGCCAGCAGGGACCGAGACAGCGCCTACAATGAGCAGTTCTTC; CDR3: CASRDRDSAYNEQFF
size: -; V: TRBV5-1; length: 15; D: -; J: TRBJ2-5; DNA: TGCGCCAGCAGCCGAAAAGGTCAGGGCCAAGAGACCCAGTACTTC; CDR3: CASSRKGQGQETQYF
size: -; V: TRBV5-4; length: 13; D: TRBD2; J: TRBJ2-5; DNA: TGTGCCATCCAAAGCGGGGCTGGGGAGACCCAGTACTTC; CDR3: CAIQSGAGETQYF
size: -; V: TRBV6-4; length: 14; D: -; J: TRBJ2-2; DNA: TGTGCCAGCAGAACAGACGCGAACACCGGGGAGCTGTTTTTT; CDR3: CASRTDANTGELFF
size: -; V: TRBV4-2; length: 15; D: -; J: TRBJ1-6; DNA: TGTGCCAGCAGCCGAGGGGACGTCGATAATTCACCCCTCCACTTT; CDR3: CASSRGDVDNSPLHF
size: once; V: TRBV30; length: 15; D: -; J: TRBJ2-7; DNA: TGTGCCTGGAGTGCCCCCGGGCTAGTGGGCTACGAGCAGTACTTC; CDR3: CAWSAPGLVGYEQYF
size: once; V: TRBV6-5; length: 15; D: TRBD2; J: TRBJ2-1; DNA: TGTGCCAGCAGTTGGACTAGCGGGGGGAGTAATGAGCAGTTCTTC; CDR3: CASSWTSGGSNEQFF
size: -; V: TRBV6-1; length: 13; D: -; J: TRBJ1-2; DNA: TGTGCCAGCAGTGGAGAGACAGCCTATGGCTACACCTTC; CDR3: CASSGETAYGYTF
size: -; V: TRBV5-6; length: 17; D: TRBD1; J: TRBJ1-6; DNA: TGTGCCAGCAGCTGGGGACAGATAAGCTCCTATAATTCACCCCTCCACTTT; CDR3: CASSWGQISSYNSPLHF
size: -; V: TRBV19; length: 14; D: TRBD2; J: TRBJ2-5; DNA: TGTGCCAGTAGTAGGGGGGGGTACCAAGAGACCCAGTACTTC; CDR3: CASSRGGYQETQYF
size: -; V: TRBV19; length: 16; D: -; J: TRBJ2-5; DNA: TGTGCCAGTAGTATGGGTAGGGGCCCCTCGGAACTAACCCAGTACTTC; CDR3: CASSMGRGPSELTQYF
size: once; V: TRBV7-9; length: 14; D: -; J: TRBJ1-1; DNA: TGTGCCAGCAGCCCCCCAGGGAGGAACACTGAAGCTTTCTTT; CDR3: CASSPPGRNTEAFF
size: -; V: TRBV27; length: 14; D: -; J: TRBJ2-2; DNA: TGTGCCAGCAGTTTATTCAGGAACACCGGGGAGCTGTTTTTT; CDR3: CASSLFRNTGELFF
size: -; V: TRBV6-5; length: 15; D: -; J: TRBJ1-3; DNA: TGTGCCAGCAGTACCCCGAACTCCCGTGGAAACACCATATATTTT; CDR3: CASSTPNSRGNTIYF
size: -; V: TRBV4-1; length: 15; D: TRBD1; J: TRBJ1-1; DNA: TGCGCCAGCAGCCTTGGGACAGAATTGAACACTGAAGCTTTCTTT; CDR3: CASSLGTELNTEAFF
size: -; V: TRBV5-1; length: 13; D: TRBD2; J: TRBJ2-5; DNA: TGCGCCAGCAGCTTGATGGGGGGGGAGACCCAGTACTTC; CDR3: CASSLMGGETQYF
size: -; V: TRBV30; length: 13; D: -; J: TRBJ1-5; DNA: TGTGCCTGGAACGGCGGAGGGAATCAGCCCCAGCATTTT; CDR3: CAWNGGGNQPQHF
size: -; V: TRBV28; length: 9; D: -; J: TRBJ2-7; DNA: TGTGCCAGCGGCGACAAGAGGTACTTC; CDR3: CASGDKRYF
size: -; V: TRBV10-1; length: 16; D: TRBD1; J: TRBJ2-3; DNA: TGCGCCAGCAGCGATACAGGGGTCCGAAGGACAGATACGCAGTATTTT; CDR3: CASSDTGVRRTDTQYF
size: once; V: TRBV5-4; length: 13; D: -; J: TRBJ2-3; DNA: TGTGCCAGCAGCTTTTCAGGGACAGATACGCAGTATTTT; CDR3: CASSFSGTDTQYF
size: -; V: TRBV5-4; length: 15; D: -; J: TRBJ2-2; DNA: TGTGCCAGCAGCTTAGGTCAGTCGAACACCGGGGAGCTGTTTTTT; CDR3: CASSLGQSNTGELFF
size: once; V: TRBV7-2; length: 15; D: -; J: TRBJ2-4; DNA: TGTGCCAGCAGCTTAGAGGGCTCAGCCAAAAACATTCAGTACTTC; CDR3: CASSLEGSAKNIQYF
size: -; V: TRBV9; length: 14; D: -; J: TRBJ2-7; DNA: TGTGCCAGCAGCGTTACCGGGACAAATTACGAGCAGTACTTC; CDR3: CASSVTGTNYEQYF
size: once; V: TRBV7-2; length: 14; D: TRBD2; J: TRBJ2-7; DNA: TGTGCCAGCAGCCCTAGCGGGGGGTTACTCGAGCAGTACTTC; CDR3: CASSPSGGLLEQYF
size: -; V: TRBV20-1; length: 11; D: -; J: TRBJ2-7; DNA: TGCAGTGCACACAATCTGCGGGAGCAGTACTTC; CDR3: CSAHNLREQYF
size: -; V: TRBV5-1; length: 14; D: -; J: TRBJ2-5; DNA: TGCGCCAGCAGCTCTATGGGGGTTGTGGAGACCCAGTACTTC; CDR3: CASSSMGVVETQYF
size: -; V: TRBV6-4; length: 14; D: -; J: TRBJ1-4; DNA: TGTGCCAGCAGTGTCTCGGAGGGGATAGGGAAACTGTTTTTT; CDR3: CASSVSEGIGKLFF
size: -; V: TRBV28; length: 14; D: TRBD1; J: TRBJ1-1; DNA: TGTGCCAGCAGTTTGTCACAGGGGGACACTGAAGCTTTCTTT; CDR3: CASSLSQGDTEAFF
size: -; V: TRBV4-1; length: 13; D: -; J: TRBJ1-6; DNA: TGCGCCAGCAGCCAAGTCAGTGGTTCACCCCTCCACTTT; CDR3: CASSQVSGSPLHF
size: -; V: TRBV19; length: 17; D: TRBD1; J: TRBJ1-6; DNA: TGTGCCAGTAGTTCCGCGGGGGGACAGGGGTGGAATTCACCCCTCCACTTT; CDR3: CASSSAGGQGWNSPLHF
size: -; V: TRBV30; length: 14; D: -; J: TRBJ2-6; DNA: TGTGCCTGGACTCAGGGTTACGGGGCCAACGTCCTGACTTTC; CDR3: CAWTQGYGANVLTF
size: -; V: TRBV5-6; length: 13; D: -; J: TRBJ2-3; DNA: TGTGCCAGCAGCCCGGGTAGCACAGATACGCAGTATTTT; CDR3: CASSPGSTDTQYF
size: -; V: TRBV6-5; length: 14; D: -; J: TRBJ1-5; DNA: TGTGCCAGCAGTTACTCAGGCCGAAATCAGCCCCAGCATTTT; CDR3: CASSYSGRNQPQHF
size: -; V: TRBV11-3; length: 14; D: TRBD1; J: TRBJ2-5; DNA: TGTGCCAGCAGCCGGGACAGGGGGCAAGAGACCCAGTACTTC; CDR3: CASSRDRGQETQYF
size: -; V: TRBV29-1; length: 13; D: TRBD1; J: TRBJ1-1; DNA: TGCAGCGTTGGAGGGACAGGGAACACTGAAGCTTTCTTT; CDR3: CSVGGTGNTEAFF
size: -; V: TRBV7-2; length: 13; D: -; J: TRBJ2-5; DNA: TGTGCCAGCAGCACGACTAGGGAGGAGACCCAGTACTTC; CDR3: CASSTTREETQYF